Presented here are 21 T cell receptor beta chains from one specimen sequenced in a study of blood T cell repertoires in COVID-19. Assay used: immunoSEQ multiplex PCR; TCRdb lists only in-frame clones, some missing. Among over 200,000 clones, around 84% were seen once, and the ten largest hold 5.5% to 7%. Sequenced sample: peripheral blood. These receptors came from an older man with acute or convalescent COVID-19.

This clone was picked up one time. J is TRBJ1-5 and V is TRBV2; no firm D call. The CDR3 length is 15 residues. From germline, CDR1 is SNHLY and CDR2 FYNNEI. Between the trimmed V and J ends, which lost 2 bases and 9 bases, there was a span of 17 bases. In DNA form, the CDR3 reads TGTGCCAGCAGTGAAATAATGGGAGAGAGATCGCCCCAGCATTTT. Translated: CASSEIMGERSPQHF.

CDR3 amino acids: CASKLAGGPSSYNEQFF. The CDR3 DNA follows: TGTGCCAGCAAACTAGCGGGAGGGCCTAGCTCCTACAATGAGCAGTTCTTC. The chain joins TRBV19 to TRBJ2-1; 13 bases match TRBD2. The CDR3 totals 17 residues. V was pared by 9 bases and J by 0 bases, with 8 bases of the junction left unmatched. Germline CDR1 and CDR2: LNHDA and SQIVND (reference sequence).

This chain connects TRBV27 to TRBJ2-1; 8 bases match TRBD2. The CDR3 runs 15 residues. In germline, CDR1 is MNHEY, CDR2 SMNVEV (reference sequence). Trimming cost V 5 bases and J 3 bases; bases outside gene matches: 6. Here the CDR3 DNA reads TGTGCCAGCAGTGCCCGACTAGCGTTCTACAATGAGCAGTTCTTC. It translates to CASSARLAFYNEQFF.

The chain has TRBV7-9 and TRBJ2-1; 7 bases match TRBD1. V was clipped by 5 bases and J by 6 bases; unmatched bases: 10. Germline loops: CDR1 SEHNR, CDR2 FQNEAQ (reference sequence). This CDR3 spans 15 amino acids. CDR3 loop: CASSPRRSGGNEQFF. The CDR3 DNA reads as TGTGCCAGCAGCCCCCGTAGATCAGGGGGCAATGAGCAGTTCTTC. The whole variable domain, filled in from reference TRBV7-9 and TRBJ2-1, reads DTGVSQNPRHKITKRGQNVTFRCDPISEHNRLYWYRQTLGQGPEFLTYFQNEAQLEKSRLLSDRFSAERPKGSFSTLEIQRTEQGDSAMYLCASSPRRSGGNEQFFGPGTRLTVL.

The chain joins TRBV10-1 to TRBJ2-7; no reliable D call. CDR1 and CDR2 from the germline V gene are WNHNN and SYGVQD (reference sequence). The CDR3 runs to 13 residues. With 6 bases removed from V and 1 base from J, the gap between germline ends came to 10 bases. CDR3 nucleotides: TGCGCCAGCAGCGGAGCACCGTCCTACGAGCAGTACTTC. It codes for CASSGAPSYEQYF.

The V and J genes are TRBV2 and TRBJ1-3, with a tentative D call TRBD1 (5 bases). Per the germline V gene, CDR1 is SNHLY and CDR2 is FYNNEI. The CDR3 runs 15 residues. V was trimmed by 1 base and J by 5 bases, leaving 12 bases between them. The CDR3 protein is CASSEGTGERNTIYF. Written as DNA, the CDR3 is TGTGCCAGCAGTGAAGGGACGGGGGAGCGAAACACCATATATTTT.

The chain carries TRBV28 and TRBJ1-3, with no clear D. Trimming stripped 2 bases from V and 0 bases from J, with 11 bases between. From germline, CDR1 is MDHEN and CDR2 SYDVKM. CDR3 length: 16 residues. CDR3 bases: TGTGCCAGCAGTTTAGCGGGAGTTACCTCTGGAAACACCATATATTTT. As protein: CASSLAGVTSGNTIYF.

This clone was observed a single time. The V call is TRBV7-2, the J call TRBJ2-6, with 10 bases matching TRBD2. Trimming removed 5 bases from V and 1 base from J; junction bases left unmatched: 2. The germline V gene has CDR1 SGHTA and CDR2 FQGNSA. The CDR3 is 16 amino acids. The CDR3 reads CASSQTSGSGANVLTF. CDR3 DNA sequence: TGTGCCAGCAGCCAGACTAGCGGGTCTGGGGCCAACGTCCTGACTTTC.

V and J are TRBV4-1 and TRBJ1-6; 9 bases map to TRBD1. Looked up from germline, CDR1 is MGHRA and CDR2 is YSYEKL. The length of the CDR3 is 15 residues. The V gene end was trimmed by 4 bases and the J gene end by 9 bases; junction bases not matched to a gene: 7. The CDR3 bases are TGCGCCAGCAGCCCCTACCCGGACAGGGGTTCACCCCTCCACTTT. It yields the protein CASSPYPDRGSPLHF.

With respect to this clone: The same CDR3 arises from other DNA sequences in this sample as well. The genes are TRBV29-1 and TRBJ1-2, with D unclear. Germline assignment: CDR1 SQVTM and CDR2 ANQGSEA. This CDR3 spans 11 amino acids. V was trimmed by 3 bases and J by 4 bases, leaving 6 bases between them. DNA of the CDR3: TGCAGCGTTGATCCCAGCTATGGCTACACCTTC. The encoded protein is CSVDPSYGYTF.

The chain recombines TRBV4-1 with TRBJ2-7; D is ambiguous. CDR1 and CDR2 (germline): MGHRA, YSYEKL. Trimming took 1 base from V and 6 from J, leaving 10 bases between them. This CDR3 is built from 13 residues. The CDR3 reads CASSQVPGSEQYF. CDR3 DNA sequence: TGCGCCAGCAGCCAAGTGCCAGGATCCGAGCAGTACTTC.

The rearrangement uses TRBV19 and TRBJ1-5, with TRBD1 identical over 8 bases. Trimming cost V 4 bases and J 2 bases; bases outside gene matches: 1. CDR3 length: 14 residues. CDR1 and CDR2 from the germline V gene are LNHDA and SQIVND (reference sequence). The CDR3 protein is CASSTTGGNQPQHF. Here the CDR3 DNA reads TGTGCCAGTAGTACGACAGGGGGCAATCAGCCCCAGCATTTT.

The genes are TRBV7-3 and TRBJ2-2; TRBD2 matches at 9 bases. The V and J ends lost 5 bases and 1 base, in that order; junction bases with no gene match: 17. Looked up from germline, CDR1 is SGHTA and CDR2 is FQGTGA. This CDR3 has 20 amino acids. CDR3 coding DNA: TGTGCCAGCAGCCCCCCTTCCGCTAGCGGGACCTTTGGGAACACCGGGGAGCTGTTTTTT. Translating gives CASSPPSASGTFGNTGELFF.

The chain is built from TRBV28 and TRBJ2-7, with TRBD1 matching over 8 bases. Trimming took 6 bases from V and 7 from J; bases not matched to a gene: 17. The CDR3 extends over 16 amino acids. CDR1 and CDR2 (germline): MDHEN, SYDVKM. The CDR3 nucleotides read TGTGCCAGCAGCTCGCTTTGGGTCAGGGGGCAGGGGGAGCAGTACTTC. It encodes CASSSLWVRGQGEQYF.

The rearrangement joins TRBV7-7 to TRBJ1-4; 7 bases agree with TRBD1. Looked up from germline, CDR1 is SSHAT and CDR2 is FNYEAQ (reference sequence). Trimming took 0 bases from V and 8 from J; bases not matched to a gene: 6. The CDR3 contains 15 residues. DNA for the CDR3: TGTGCCAGCAGCTTAGCCGGGACAGATGGGGAAAAACTGTTTTTT. The encoded protein is CASSLAGTDGEKLFF.

This chain uses TRBV7-2 with TRBJ2-7; possibly TRBD2 for D (6 bases). Trimming left V 5 bases short and J 2 bases short, with 16 bases between. This CDR3 is built from 15 residues. CDR1 and CDR2 (germline): SGHTA, FQGNSA. CDR3 protein: CASSPGPGSAYEQYV. For the CDR3, the DNA is TGTGCCAGCAGCCCTGGACCCGGGAGCGCCTACGAGCAGTACGTC.

The genes are TRBV6-5 and TRBJ1-4, with D hard to call. The germline V and J ends were trimmed by 8 bases and 8 bases, with 18 bases remaining between them. This CDR3 is built from 14 residues. Looked up from germline, CDR1 is MNHEY and CDR2 is SVGAGI. As DNA, the CDR3 is TGTGCCAGCTCCCAAAGTCGATGGAGGGAAAAACTGTTTTTT. The encoded protein is CASSQSRWREKLFF.

V is TRBV19 and J is TRBJ2-1; possible D gene TRBD1, 7 bases. Trimming removed 6 bases at V and 5 bases at J, with 17 bases between. The germline V gene encodes CDR1 LNHDA and CDR2 SQIVND (reference sequence). This CDR3 has 15 residues. DNA of the CDR3: TGTGCCAGTAGCCTCAGGGGGGATCCTAACAATGAGCAGTTCTTC. It codes for CASSLRGDPNNEQFF.

This chain connects TRBV11-3 to TRBJ2-2, with 7 positions matching TRBD2. In germline, CDR1 is SGHNT, CDR2 YENEEA. This CDR3 has 16 amino acids. With 5 bases clipped from V and 3 bases from J, the junction kept 9 bases outside the gene matches. The CDR3 coding sequence is TGTGCCAGCAGCCCCCAAGGGAGGGTTGACACCGGGGAGCTGTTTTTT. Amino acid sequence: CASSPQGRVDTGELFF. Full variable domain (remainder filled in from reference TRBV11-3 and TRBJ2-2): EAGVVQSPRYKIIEKKQPVAFWCNPISGHNTLYWYLQNLGQGPELLIRYENEEAVDDSQLPKDRFSAERLKGVDSTLKIQPAELGDSAVYLCASSPQGRVDTGELFFGEGSRLTVL.

The rearrangement uses TRBV6-5 and TRBJ2-1; D perhaps matches TRBD2 (5 bases). Germline CDR1 MNHEY, CDR2 SVGAGI. Trimming removed 7 bases at V and 9 bases at J, with 10 bases between. The CDR3 loop spans 11 amino acids. CDR3 loop: CASNRAGEQFF. CDR3 bases: TGTGCCAGCAACCGGGCGGGTGAGCAGTTCTTC.

There are a few counts of this clone. This chain connects TRBV6-2 or TRBV6-3 to TRBJ2-5; 9 nucleotides line up with TRBD1. V shed 1 base and J 2 bases; nucleotides not matched to a gene: 8. Germline CDR1 and CDR2: MNHEY and SVGEGT. This CDR3 spans 17 amino acids. CDR3 bases: TGTGCCAGCAGTTACTTCCTACAGGGGGCAAGACAAGAGACCCAGTACTTC. It codes for CASSYFLQGARQETQYF.